This is a list of T cell receptor beta chains from one sample in a study of beta chain features in type 1 diabetes. Assay: immunoSEQ multiplex PCR; the TCRdb copy retains only in-frame clones and omits some. The table has under 95,000 clones, 25% to 35% seen once. Material for sequencing was stem cell memory CD4+ T cells from blood. The receptors come from a woman under 30 in good health. The CDR3 runs from the conserved cysteine through the conserved F or W. D genes are given only for firm matches. Rows give clone size only sometimes, using once, few, many, or a class for an expanded clone.

cdr3_aa	cdr3_nt	v_call	j_call	clone_size	d_call
CASSDAGGRGSSYNEQFF	TGCGCCAGCAGCGACGCGGGGGGGAGGGGGAGCTCCTACAATGAGCAGTTCTTC	TRBV5-1	TRBJ2-1	.	TRBD2
CASSSTRGSYEQYF	TGTGCCAGCAGCTCCACCCGGGGCTCCTACGAGCAGTACTTC	TRBV7-8	TRBJ2-7	.	.
CASSETTDTQYF	TGTGCCAGCAGTGAAACTACAGATACGCAGTATTTT	TRBV2	TRBJ2-3	few	.
CASSPYQPQHF	TGTGCCAGCAGCCCGTATCAGCCCCAGCATTTT	TRBV4-2	TRBJ1-5	.	.
CASSRRTGNTEAFF	TGTGCCAGCAGCCGGAGGACGGGGAACACTGAAGCTTTCTTT	TRBV14	TRBJ1-1	.	.
CASRGTSGEETQYF	TGTGCCAGCAGGGGGACTAGCGGGGAAGAGACCCAGTACTTC	TRBV2	TRBJ2-5	.	TRBD2
CASSQSPGSTQYF	TGTGCCAGCAGTCAAAGCCCGGGGTCTACGCAGTATTTT	TRBV6-5	TRBJ2-3	.	.
CASSPGPQETQYF	TGTGCCAGCAGTCCGGGTCCACAAGAGACCCAGTACTTC	TRBV7-3	TRBJ2-5	many	.
CASSPPGQGDIQYF	TGTGCCAGCTCACCACCGGGACAGGGGGACATTCAGTACTTC	TRBV18	TRBJ2-4	.	TRBD1
CASSRAWASGGTDTQYF	TGTGCCAGCAGCCGGGCATGGGCTAGCGGGGGCACAGATACGCAGTATTTT	TRBV4-2	TRBJ2-3	.	TRBD2
CASSFSLSDTQYF	TGCGCCAGCAGCTTCAGTCTTTCAGATACGCAGTATTTT	TRBV5-1	TRBJ2-3	.	.
CASRDRALGNQPQHF	TGTGCCAGTCGGGACAGGGCGTTAGGCAATCAGCCCCAGCATTTT	TRBV19	TRBJ1-5	.	TRBD1
CASSPRQKRQPQHF	TGTGCCAGCAGCCCCCGACAGAAACGACAGCCCCAGCATTTT	TRBV7-2	TRBJ1-5	.	.
CASSLVSFTGELFF	TGTGCCAGCAGCTTAGTTTCCTTCACCGGGGAGCTGTTTTTT	TRBV11-2	TRBJ2-2	.	.
CASSLGRGLGQPQHF	TGTGCCAGCAGCTTAGGTAGGGGGCTGGGACAGCCCCAGCATTTT	TRBV7-2	TRBJ1-5	.	TRBD1
CASRGLGEAFF	TGTGCCAGCAGAGGACTCGGTGAAGCTTTCTTT	TRBV6-6	TRBJ1-1	many	.
CASSAPGGSGKLFF	TGTGCCAGCAGTGCCCCGGGGGGGTCCGGAAAACTGTTTTTT	TRBV25-1	TRBJ1-4	few	.
CASSEETQYF	TGTGCCAGCAGCGAGGAGACCCAGTACTTC	TRBV6-1	TRBJ2-5	.	.